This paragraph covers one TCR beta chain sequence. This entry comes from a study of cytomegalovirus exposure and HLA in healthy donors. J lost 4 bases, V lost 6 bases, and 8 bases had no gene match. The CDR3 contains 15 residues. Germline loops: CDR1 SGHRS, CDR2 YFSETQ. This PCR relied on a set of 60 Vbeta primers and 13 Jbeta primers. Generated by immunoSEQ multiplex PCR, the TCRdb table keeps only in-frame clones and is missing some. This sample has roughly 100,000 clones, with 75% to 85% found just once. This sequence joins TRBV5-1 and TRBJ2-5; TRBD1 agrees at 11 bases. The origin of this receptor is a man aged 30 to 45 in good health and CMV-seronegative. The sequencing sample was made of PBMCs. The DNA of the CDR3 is TGCGCCAGCACCCGGACAGGGGGCTGGGCAGAGACCCAGTACTTC. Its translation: CASTRTGGWAETQYF. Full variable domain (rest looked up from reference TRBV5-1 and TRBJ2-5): KAGVTQTPRYLIKTRGQQVTLSCSPISGHRSVSWYQQTPGQGLQFLFEYFSETQRNKGNFPGRFSGRQFSNSRSEMNVSTLELGDSALYLCASTRTGGWAETQYFGPGTRLLVL.